Listed here are 8 T cell receptor beta chains from one sample, sequenced in a study of shared clonotypes between healthy human individuals (dated by TCRdb to between 2020 and 2021). The method behind the library was the immunoSEQ multiplex PCR assay. TCRdb holds this immuneACCESS table with in-frame rearrangements only. Some clones are missing; in checked studies, unresolved V genes explain under half, and the rest has no known cause. In all, the sample holds 1,100,000 or so clones, and 78% of those were seen once. The top ten hold approximately 0.5% of the sample. Sequencing was performed on memory CD4+ T cells from PBMCs. The cell subset or site label corresponds to: CD45RA-negative fraction. These receptors were taken from a man aged 18 to 30 in good health. Some clones in this sample may be carry-over from other donors' samples.

This clone was seen only a few times. The chain recombines TRBV29-1 with TRBJ2-2; 8 nucleotides align to TRBD1. In germline, CDR1 is SQVTM, CDR2 ANQGSEA. This CDR3 has 13 amino acids. Trimming removed 7 bases from V and 1 base from J; junction bases left unmatched: 2. Here the CDR3 DNA reads TGCAGCGGCAGGGGGCAGAACACCGGGGAGCTGTTTTTT. Its translation: CSGRGQNTGELFF.

This clone was found once. The chain carries TRBV18 and TRBJ1-2; TRBD1 aligns across 7 bases. The CDR3 runs to 14 residues. The V segment lost 3 bases and the J segment 4 bases; nucleotides outside the gene matches: 5. Germline V gene sequence: CDR1 KGHSH, CDR2 LQKENI. The CDR3 loop reads CASSPEGQLYGYTF. CDR3 nucleotides: TGTGCCAGCTCACCGGAGGGACAGCTCTATGGCTACACCTTC.

V gene TRBV5-4 combines with J gene TRBJ2-1, with TRBD2 as a possible D gene (6 bases). In germline, CDR1 is SGHNT, CDR2 YYREEE (reference sequence). The germline V and J ends were trimmed by 4 bases and 6 bases, with 17 bases remaining between them. The CDR3 has 15 amino acids. The CDR3 here is CASSPGTFQSNEQFF. The CDR3 DNA reads TGTGCCAGCAGCCCCGGGACTTTCCAATCCAATGAGCAGTTCTTC.

The rearrangement uses TRBV2 and TRBJ2-7, with D possibly matching TRBD1 (6 bases). In germline, CDR1 is SNHLY, CDR2 FYNNEI. There are 14 residues in the CDR3. Trimming took off 7 bases at V and 0 bases at J, with 13 bases between the two ends. This CDR3 is CASKRQDSSYEQYF. CDR3 DNA sequence: TGTGCCAGCAAAAGACAGGATAGCTCCTACGAGCAGTACTTC.

V gene TRBV5-1 combines with J gene TRBJ2-2, with 8 bases lining up with TRBD1. Germline V gene lookup returns CDR1 SGHRS and CDR2 YFSETQ. Trimming cost V 4 bases and J 0 bases; bases outside gene matches: 2. The CDR3 runs to 15 residues. CDR3 sequence (DNA): TGCGCCAGCAGCAAGGACAGGGCGAACACCGGGGAGCTGTTTTTT. Encoded protein: CASSKDRANTGELFF.

The chain combines TRBV2 with TRBJ2-2; possible D gene TRBD1, 5 bases. The CDR3 has 14 residues. V was clipped by 5 bases and J by 1 base, with 8 bases between them. Germline V lookup: CDR1 SNHLY, CDR2 FYNNEI. CDR3 loop: CASSRGLNTGELFF. The CDR3 DNA sequence: TGTGCCAGCAGTAGGGGCTTGAACACCGGGGAGCTGTTTTTT.

As for this clone: At the DNA level, this CDR3 is encoded by other sequences in the same sample as well. The chain has TRBV27 and TRBJ2-1; the D is unclear. The V gene's germline CDR1 is MNHEY and CDR2 SMNVEV (reference sequence). The CDR3 spans 10 residues. V lost 6 bases and J lost 4, with 1 base in between. The CDR3 coding sequence is TGTGCCAGCAGATACAATGAGCAGTTCTTC. Amino acid sequence: CASRYNEQFF.

V usage is TRBV5-1 and J usage is TRBJ1-1; TRBD1 matches 9 bases. After removal of 4 bases from V and 5 bases from J, the junction contained 18 bases not matched to a gene. The CDR3 consists of 18 residues. CDR1 and CDR2 from the germline V gene are SGHRS and YFSETQ. The CDR3 bases are TGCGCCAGCAGCCTCTCCCTGGGGACAGGGAGTCGTCAGACTGAAGCTTTCTTT. Translated, it gives CASSLSLGTGSRQTEAFF.